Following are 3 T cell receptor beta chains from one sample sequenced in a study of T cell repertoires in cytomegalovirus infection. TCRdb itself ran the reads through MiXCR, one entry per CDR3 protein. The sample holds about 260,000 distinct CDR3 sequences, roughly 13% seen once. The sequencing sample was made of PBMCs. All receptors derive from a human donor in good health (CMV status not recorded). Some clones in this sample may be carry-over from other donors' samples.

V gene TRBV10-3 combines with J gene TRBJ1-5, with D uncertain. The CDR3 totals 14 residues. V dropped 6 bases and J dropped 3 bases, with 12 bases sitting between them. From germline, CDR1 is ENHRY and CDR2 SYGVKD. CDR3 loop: CAIRDRDPNQPQHF. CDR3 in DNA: TGTGCCATCAGAGACCGGGATCCCAATCAGCCCCAGCATTTT.

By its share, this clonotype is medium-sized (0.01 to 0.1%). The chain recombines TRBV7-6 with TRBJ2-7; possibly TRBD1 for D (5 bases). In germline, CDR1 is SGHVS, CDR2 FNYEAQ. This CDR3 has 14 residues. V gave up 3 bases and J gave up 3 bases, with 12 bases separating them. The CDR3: CASSFSNRIYEQYF. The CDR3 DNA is TGTGCCAGCAGCTTCTCTAACAGGATCTACGAGCAGTACTTC.

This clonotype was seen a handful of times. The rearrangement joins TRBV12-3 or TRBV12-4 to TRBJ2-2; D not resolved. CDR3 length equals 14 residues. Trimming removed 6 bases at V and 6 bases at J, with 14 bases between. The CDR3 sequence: CASSIPLPPGELFF. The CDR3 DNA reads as TGTGCCAGCAGCATACCTCTTCCGCCCGGGGAGCTGTTTTTT.